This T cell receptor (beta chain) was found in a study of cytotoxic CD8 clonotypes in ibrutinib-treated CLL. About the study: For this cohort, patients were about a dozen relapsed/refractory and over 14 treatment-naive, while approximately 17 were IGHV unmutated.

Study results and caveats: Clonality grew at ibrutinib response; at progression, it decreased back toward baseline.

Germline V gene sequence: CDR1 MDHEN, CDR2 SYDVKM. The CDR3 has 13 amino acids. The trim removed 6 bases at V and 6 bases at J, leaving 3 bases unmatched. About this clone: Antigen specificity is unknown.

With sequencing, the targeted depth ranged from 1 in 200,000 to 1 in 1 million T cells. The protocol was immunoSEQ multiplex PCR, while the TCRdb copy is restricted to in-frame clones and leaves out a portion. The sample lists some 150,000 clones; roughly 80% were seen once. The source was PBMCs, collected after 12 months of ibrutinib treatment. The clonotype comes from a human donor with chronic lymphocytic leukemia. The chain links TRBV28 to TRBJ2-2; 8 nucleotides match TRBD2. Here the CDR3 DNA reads TGTGCCAGCAGAGGACTAGCAGCCGGGGAGCTGTTTTTT. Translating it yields CASRGLAAGELFF.